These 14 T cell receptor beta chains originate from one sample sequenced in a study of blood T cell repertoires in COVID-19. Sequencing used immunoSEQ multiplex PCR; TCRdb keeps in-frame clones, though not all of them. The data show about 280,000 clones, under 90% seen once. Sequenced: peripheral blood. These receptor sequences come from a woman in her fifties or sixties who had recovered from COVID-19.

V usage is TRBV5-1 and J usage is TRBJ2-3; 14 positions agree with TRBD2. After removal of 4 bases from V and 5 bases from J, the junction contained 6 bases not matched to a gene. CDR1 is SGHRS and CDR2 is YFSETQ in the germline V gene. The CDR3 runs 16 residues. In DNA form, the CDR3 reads TGCGCCAGCAGCCCGACTAGCGGGGGGGCCAGAGATACGCAGTATTTT. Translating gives CASSPTSGGARDTQYF.

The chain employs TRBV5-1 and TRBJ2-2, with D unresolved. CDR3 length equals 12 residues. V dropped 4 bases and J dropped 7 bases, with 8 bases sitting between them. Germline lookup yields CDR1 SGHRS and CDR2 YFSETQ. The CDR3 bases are TGCGCCAGCAGCCCTACCGTCGGGGAGCTGTTTTTT. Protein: CASSPTVGELFF.

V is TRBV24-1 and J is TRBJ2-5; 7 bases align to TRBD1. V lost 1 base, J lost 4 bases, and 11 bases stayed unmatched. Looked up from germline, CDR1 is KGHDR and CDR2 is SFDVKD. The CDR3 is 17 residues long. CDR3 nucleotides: TGTGCCACCAGTGATTTCCGGACAGGCATTCGGGTAGAGACCCAGTACTTC. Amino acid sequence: CATSDFRTGIRVETQYF.

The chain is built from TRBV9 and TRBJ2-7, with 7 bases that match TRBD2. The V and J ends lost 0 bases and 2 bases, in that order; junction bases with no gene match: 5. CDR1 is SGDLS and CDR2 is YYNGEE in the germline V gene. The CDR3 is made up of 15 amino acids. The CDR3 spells CASSVEPSGPYEQYF. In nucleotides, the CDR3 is TGTGCCAGCAGCGTAGAACCTAGCGGTCCCTACGAGCAGTACTTC.

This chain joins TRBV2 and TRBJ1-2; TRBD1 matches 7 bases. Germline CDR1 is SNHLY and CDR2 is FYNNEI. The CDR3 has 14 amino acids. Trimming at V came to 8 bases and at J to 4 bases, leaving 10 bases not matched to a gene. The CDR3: CASSGLGQIYGYTF. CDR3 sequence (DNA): TGTGCCAGCTCCGGGCTGGGACAGATCTATGGCTACACCTTC.

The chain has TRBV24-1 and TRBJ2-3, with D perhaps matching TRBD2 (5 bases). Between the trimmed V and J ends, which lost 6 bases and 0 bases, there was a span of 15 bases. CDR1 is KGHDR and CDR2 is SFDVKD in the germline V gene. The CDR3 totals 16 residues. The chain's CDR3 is CATSSPDAGSTDTQYF. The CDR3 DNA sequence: TGTGCCACCAGTAGCCCCGATGCGGGTAGCACAGATACGCAGTATTTT.

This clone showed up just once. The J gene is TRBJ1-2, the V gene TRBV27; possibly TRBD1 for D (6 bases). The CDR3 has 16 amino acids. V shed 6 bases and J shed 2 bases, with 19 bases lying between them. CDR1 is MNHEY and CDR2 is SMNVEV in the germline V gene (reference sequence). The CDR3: CASSPTYRERNYGYTF. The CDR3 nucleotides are TGTGCCAGCAGCCCGACCTACAGGGAACGGAACTATGGCTACACCTTC.

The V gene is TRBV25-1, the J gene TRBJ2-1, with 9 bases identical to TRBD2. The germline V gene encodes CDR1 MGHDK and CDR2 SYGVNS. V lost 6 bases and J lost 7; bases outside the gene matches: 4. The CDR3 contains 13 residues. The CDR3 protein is CASRLAGKNEQFF. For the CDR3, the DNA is TGTGCCAGCAGGCTAGCGGGGAAGAATGAGCAGTTCTTC.

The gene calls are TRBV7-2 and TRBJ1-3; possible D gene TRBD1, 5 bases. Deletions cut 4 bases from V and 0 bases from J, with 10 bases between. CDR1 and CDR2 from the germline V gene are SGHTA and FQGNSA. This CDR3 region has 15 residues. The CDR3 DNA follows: TGTGCCAGCAGCTCAAGACAGTCCTCTGGAAACACCATATATTTT. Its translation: CASSSRQSSGNTIYF.

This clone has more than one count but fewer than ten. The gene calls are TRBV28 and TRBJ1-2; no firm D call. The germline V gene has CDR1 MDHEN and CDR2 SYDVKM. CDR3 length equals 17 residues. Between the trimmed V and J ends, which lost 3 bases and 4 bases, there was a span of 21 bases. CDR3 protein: CASSFIPGGGTSYGYTF. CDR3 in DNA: TGTGCCAGCAGTTTCATCCCCGGAGGCGGCACGAGCTATGGCTACACCTTC.

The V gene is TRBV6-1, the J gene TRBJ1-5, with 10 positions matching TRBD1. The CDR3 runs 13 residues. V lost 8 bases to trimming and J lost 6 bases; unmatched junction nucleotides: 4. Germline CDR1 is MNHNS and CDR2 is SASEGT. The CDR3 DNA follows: TGTGCCAGCTGGACAGGGGGTCCTCAGCCCCAGCATTTT. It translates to CASWTGGPQPQHF.

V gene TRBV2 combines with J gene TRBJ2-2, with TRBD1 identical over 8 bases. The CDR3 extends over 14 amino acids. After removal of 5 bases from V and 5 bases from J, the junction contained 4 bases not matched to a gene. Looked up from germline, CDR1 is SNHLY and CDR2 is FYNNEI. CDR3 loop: CASSPGQGTGELFF. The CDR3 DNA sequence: TGTGCCAGCAGTCCTGGACAGGGAACCGGGGAGCTGTTTTTT.

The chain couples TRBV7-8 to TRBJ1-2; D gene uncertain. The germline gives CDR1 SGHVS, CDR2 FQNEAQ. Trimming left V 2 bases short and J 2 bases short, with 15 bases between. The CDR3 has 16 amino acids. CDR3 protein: CASSLTRWSSNYGYTF. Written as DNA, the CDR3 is TGTGCCAGCAGCTTAACCCGGTGGAGCTCCAACTATGGCTACACCTTC.

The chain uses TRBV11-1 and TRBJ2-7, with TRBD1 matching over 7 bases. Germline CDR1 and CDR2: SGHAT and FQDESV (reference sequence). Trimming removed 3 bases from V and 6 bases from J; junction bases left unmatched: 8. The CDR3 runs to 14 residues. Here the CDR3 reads CASSFIVQGVEQYF. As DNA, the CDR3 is TGTGCCAGCAGCTTTATTGTCCAGGGGGTCGAGCAGTACTTC. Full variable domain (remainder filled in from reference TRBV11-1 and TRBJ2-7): EAEVAQSPRYKITEKSQAVAFWCDPISGHATLYWYRQILGQGPELLVQFQDESVVDDSQLPKDRFSAERLKGVDSTLKIQPAELGDSAMYLCASSFIVQGVEQYFGPGTRLTVT.